Listed here is a single TCR beta chain. The antigen is unknown. The entry originates in a study of cytomegalovirus exposure and HLA in healthy donors. PCR primers comprised 60 Vbeta and 13 Jbeta primers. Assay: immunoSEQ multiplex PCR; the TCRdb copy retains only in-frame clones and omits some. Counted here are just over 60,000 clones, around 87% occurring once; the ten biggest clones make up roughly 1.5%. Study-wide results and limits: TRBV6-2, TRBV6-3 and some other V segments were unresolvable in 87-base-pair reads. A later analysis linked some 18,000 TCR beta sequences to HLA alleles at 0.05 false discovery rate.

Per the germline V gene, CDR1 is SGHTA and CDR2 is FQGTGA. The CDR3 has 13 amino acids. The V end was cut by 5 bases, the J end by 9 bases, with 14 bases between. The study sampled nominally healthy donors, though unrecorded immune exposures were likely. Input material: PBMCs. The receptor was derived from a young man in good health and CMV-seronegative. The gene calls are TRBV7-3 and TRBJ2-1; D is possibly TRBD2 (5 bases). In nucleotides, the CDR3 is TGTGCCAGCAGCCCGCCTAGCACGAGTGAGCAGTTCTTC. Its translation is CASSPPSTSEQFF. The whole variable domain, remainder taken from reference TRBV7-3 and TRBJ2-1, is GAGVSQTPSNKVTEKGKYVELRCDPISGHTALYWYRQSLGQGPEFLIYFQGTGAADDSGLPNDRFFAVRPEGSVSTLKIQRTERGDSAVYLCASSPPSTSEQFFGPGTRLTVL.